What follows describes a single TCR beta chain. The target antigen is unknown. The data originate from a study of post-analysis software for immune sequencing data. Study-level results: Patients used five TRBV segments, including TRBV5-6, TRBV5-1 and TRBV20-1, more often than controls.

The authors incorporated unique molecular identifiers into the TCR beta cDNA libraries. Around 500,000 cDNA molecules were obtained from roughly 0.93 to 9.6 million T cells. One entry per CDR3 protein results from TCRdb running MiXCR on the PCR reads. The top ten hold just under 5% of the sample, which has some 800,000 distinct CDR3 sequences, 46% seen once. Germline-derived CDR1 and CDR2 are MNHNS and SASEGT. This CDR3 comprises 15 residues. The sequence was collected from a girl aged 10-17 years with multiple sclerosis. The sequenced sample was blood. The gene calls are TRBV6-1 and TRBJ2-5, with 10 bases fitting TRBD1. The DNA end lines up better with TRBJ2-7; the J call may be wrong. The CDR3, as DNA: TGTGCCAGCAGGGAGGGGACAGGGGCGTCCTACGAGCAGTACTTC. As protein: CASREGTGASYEQYF.